Presented here are 18 T cell receptor beta chains from one specimen sequenced in a study of T-cell memory formation after mild COVID-19. A single record per CDR3 protein comes from TCRdb applying MiXCR to the 5' RACE reads. The repertoire consists of roughly 550,000 distinct CDR3 sequences, with approximately 20% occurring once and the leading ten covering around 12%. Input material: PBMCs or a T cell subset sorted from them (not recorded which). All receptors derive from an adult woman who had mild COVID-19 (a few samples of this study predate the infection). Cell type and time point are not known.

The chain has TRBV24-1 and TRBJ2-7; either TRBD1 or TRBD2 may fit D (5 bases each). Trimming removed 0 bases from V and 7 bases from J, with 6 bases in between. The CDR3 extends over 12 amino acids. Per the germline V gene, CDR1 is KGHDR and CDR2 is SFDVKD. The CDR3 loop reads CATSDLGGEQYF. CDR3 nucleotides: TGTGCCACCAGTGATTTGGGGGGAGAGCAGTACTTC.

V and J are TRBV18 and TRBJ1-5; TRBD1 agrees at 7 bases. The CDR3 has 15 residues. V shed 3 bases and J 4 bases; nucleotides not matched to a gene: 6. From germline, CDR1 is KGHSH and CDR2 LQKENI. CDR3 region: CASSPANRGNQPQHF. CDR3 nucleotide sequence: TGTGCCAGCTCACCGGCAAACAGGGGTAATCAGCCCCAGCATTTT.

This chain joins TRBV29-1 and TRBJ1-1; D call uncertain. The germline V gene encodes CDR1 SQVTM and CDR2 ANQGSEA. This CDR3 is built from 15 residues. Trimming stripped 0 bases from V and 0 bases from J, with 11 bases between. CDR3 sequence (DNA): TGCAGCGTTGAAGATCTCCCCGGGGTGAACACTGAAGCTTTCTTT. Residues: CSVEDLPGVNTEAFF.

Only a few counts were recorded for this clonotype. The chain joins TRBV12-3 or TRBV12-4 to TRBJ2-5, with D uncertain. The CDR3 spans 13 residues. Trimming took off 3 bases at V and 5 bases at J, with 10 bases between the two ends. The CDR3 here is CASSFVEWETQYF. The CDR3 nucleotides read TGTGCCAGCAGTTTTGTAGAATGGGAGACCCAGTACTTC.

The chain links TRBV5-6 to TRBJ2-7, with TRBD1 matching over 9 bases. Germline assignment: CDR1 SGHDT and CDR2 YYEEEE. This CDR3 is 15 amino acids long. J gave up 3 bases and V 6 bases, and 10 bases lay outside the gene matches. The CDR3 DNA sequence: TGTGCCAGCAACCTCGGGGACAGGGAGGTCTACGAGCAGTACTTC. The encoded protein is CASNLGDREVYEQYF.

The gene calls are TRBV11-2 and TRBJ1-4, with TRBD1 matching 8 bases. Germline V gives CDR1 SGHAT, CDR2 FQNNGV. V dropped 1 base and J dropped 8; count of bases not matched to a gene: 6. The CDR3 spans 15 residues. For the CDR3, the DNA is TGTGCCAGCAGCTTAGTAACAGGGGGAAGCGAAAAACTGTTTTTT. Translating it yields CASSLVTGGSEKLFF.

The rearrangement uses TRBV5-6 and TRBJ2-5, with a tentative D call TRBD1 (6 bases). This CDR3 is 16 amino acids long. With 0 bases removed from V and 1 base from J, the gap between germline ends came to 13 bases. CDR1 SGHDT and CDR2 YYEEEE come from the germline V gene. CDR3 protein: CASSLEPGQRQETQYF. Written as DNA, the CDR3 is TGTGCCAGCAGCTTGGAACCGGGACAACGCCAAGAGACCCAGTACTTC.

J is TRBJ2-1 and V is TRBV4-1, with D tentatively TRBD1 or TRBD2 (6 bases each). Germline V gene sequence: CDR1 MGHRA, CDR2 YSYEKL. The CDR3 runs to 16 residues. V was clipped by 1 base and J by 1 base, with 11 bases between them. The CDR3 coding sequence is TGCGCCAGCAGCCAAGTAGGGGGGAAATCCTACAATGAGCAGTTCTTC. Translating it yields CASSQVGGKSYNEQFF.

Note on this clonotype: The conserved phenylalanine or tryptophan is not found at the CDR3 terminus, so this likely reflects a read error. The chain combines TRBV12-3 or TRBV12-4 with TRBJ2-3; D gene uncertain. Between the trimmed V and J ends, which lost 5 bases and 3 bases, there was a span of 18 bases. This CDR3 contains 16 residues. The CDR3 sequence: CASSPRGGSITDTQYL. DNA of the CDR3: TGTGCCAGCAGTCCCCGAGGTGGCAGTATAACAGATACGCAGTATCTT.

In its sample, this clonotype was seen a few times. J is TRBJ1-1 and V is TRBV18, with D uncertain. Trimming shortened V by 2 bases and J by 2 bases, and 12 bases separated the two germline ends. Germline V CDR1 and CDR2: KGHSH, LQKENI. The CDR3 runs 15 residues. The CDR3 nucleotides read TGTGCCAGCTCACCATGGGCAGAGACTAACACTGAAGCTTTCTTT. Its protein product is CASSPWAETNTEAFF.

The V call is TRBV7-2, the J call TRBJ2-3, with 12 positions matching TRBD2. V shed 5 bases, J shed 9 bases, and the junction held 12 bases outside the gene matches. Looked up from germline, CDR1 is SGHTA and CDR2 is FQGNSA. The length of the CDR3 is 16 residues. The CDR3 region is CASSNGLAGTLITQYF. CDR3 nucleotide sequence: TGTGCCAGCAGCAACGGACTAGCGGGAACCCTGATAACGCAGTATTTT.

This clonotype was seen ten or more times. The chain uses TRBV29-1 and TRBJ1-2, with 9 bases aligning to TRBD1. The CDR3 loop spans 13 amino acids. V lost 1 base, J lost 5 bases, and 2 bases stayed unmatched. Germline V gene lookup returns CDR1 SQVTM and CDR2 ANQGSEA. The CDR3 bases are TGCAGCGTTGAAGGGACAGGGGCATATGGCTACACCTTC. It yields the protein CSVEGTGAYGYTF.

The V gene is TRBV12-3 or TRBV12-4, the J gene TRBJ1-2; 9 nucleotides line up with TRBD1. This CDR3 region has 16 residues. V lost 0 bases to trimming and J lost 3 bases; unmatched junction nucleotides: 5. The CDR3 bases are TGTGCCAGCAGTTTAGCGCCGACAGGGGGTCACTATGGCTACACCTTC. Protein sequence: CASSLAPTGGHYGYTF.

This clonotype was picked up a small number of times. This chain joins TRBV5-1 and TRBJ2-7; TRBD1 might be the D (6 bases). The length of the CDR3 is 15 residues. V gave up 5 bases and J gave up 2 bases, with 17 bases separating them. The germline gives CDR1 SGHRS, CDR2 YFSETQ. CDR3 region: CASRHPGHGPYEQYF. The CDR3 nucleotides read TGCGCCAGCAGGCACCCGGGACATGGCCCCTACGAGCAGTACTTC.

The chain carries TRBV24-1 and TRBJ2-1, with TRBD1 identical over 7 bases. CDR1 is KGHDR, CDR2 SFDVKD, per germline. J lost 6 bases, V lost 0 bases, and 4 bases had no gene match. There are 15 residues in the CDR3. The CDR3, as DNA: TGTGCCACCAGTGATTTGACGGGACAGACCAATGAGCAGTTCTTC. It is translated as CATSDLTGQTNEQFF.

This clonotype was detected only a few times. This rearrangement joins TRBV6-5 to TRBJ1-1, with D maybe TRBD1 (5 bases). Germline V gene data show CDR1 as MNHEY and CDR2 as SVGAGI. V was cut by 2 bases and J by 1 base, with 11 bases left in between. CDR3 length: 15 residues. This chain's CDR3 is CASSYPGGGNTEAFF. In DNA form, the CDR3 reads TGTGCCAGCAGTTACCCCGGGGGAGGGAACACTGAAGCTTTCTTT.

This clonotype was found a few times. This sequence joins TRBV5-5 and TRBJ1-4; TRBD1 might be the D (5 bases). The CDR3 spans 17 residues. Trimming stripped 3 bases from V and 1 base from J, with 16 bases between. Looked up from germline, CDR1 is SGHKS and CDR2 is YYEKEE (reference sequence). The CDR3 sequence is CASSYPGHPLTNEKLFF. As DNA, the CDR3 is TGTGCCAGCAGCTATCCCGGACACCCACTAACTAATGAAAAACTGTTTTTT.

The rearrangement joins TRBV7-9 to TRBJ2-3; possibly TRBD1 or TRBD2 for D (6 bases each). The CDR3 loop spans 15 amino acids. Germline values: CDR1 SEHNR, CDR2 FQNEAQ (reference sequence). V lost 5 bases, J lost 3 bases, and 15 bases lay in between. The CDR3 DNA reads TGTGCCAGCAGCGCACGGGGGCGCGGGACAGATACGCAGTATTTT. It is translated as CASSARGRGTDTQYF.